This T cell receptor (beta chain) appears in the sequencing data of a study of blood T cell repertoires in COVID-19 (dated by TCRdb to 2018 to 2020). Regarding the complete study: Samples covering the acute and convalescent phases of COVID-19 were provided by collaborators in the United States, Italy and Spain. The prospective study material was composed of cDNA or gDNA derived from T cells, B-cell-depleted T cells, or PBMCs. Deeply sampled blood TCRbeta repertoires from subjects exposed to, actively infected with, or recovered from COVID-19 were included in the dataset. The repertoires were made available in a free public database intended to serve as a resource for research on the immune response to SARS-CoV-2. Samples came from the ongoing ImmuneRACE study (first 160 participants) plus 1,254 subjects from 6 global collaborators. Sample metadata almost always included a de-identified subject ID, COVID-19 status, age in years and sex. Where available, HLA class I and class II types were taken from metadata supplied by the sample provider and were not determined by assay-based typing. Study-wide conclusions, independent of this receptor: The amount of clinical and demographic metadata varied by source and participant and was provided uncurated.

TCRbeta CDR3 regions were amplified from genomic DNA by means of the immunoSEQ Assay, a bias-controlled multiplex PCR. The original methods were these. Nucleated cell counts per sample were estimated from amplification of reference gene primers within the assay. Sequence reads were collapsed and filtered to measure the absolute abundance of every unique TCRbeta CDR3 rearrangement. For each sample, productive Simpson clonality was calculated as the square root of Simpson's diversity index over productive rearrangements. TCRdb limited this immuneACCESS table to in-frame rearrangements with V and J called. A share of clones is missing; checked studies link under half to unresolved V genes, and the rest is unexplained. Clonal size and the V and J genes are those of that table, whereas D and trimming came from the DNA. This sample gives roughly 120,000 clones in total; about three quarters of them show up just once. Approximately 5.6% of the sample lies in the top ten.

The collaborating institutions used their own protocols to collect whole blood in K2EDTA tubes. For TCRbeta analysis, collaborators shipped samples as frozen whole blood, isolated PBMCs, or DNA extracted from either of those sample types. Comments on this clone: The specificity of this receptor is unknown. No quality values exist for individual bases; no much larger clone is one base distant.

V is shortened by 3 bases, J by 5 bases, and the region joining them spans 17 bases. CDR1 and CDR2 are drawn from the germline V gene (reference sequence): SGHNT, YYREEE. From the cysteine up to the phenylalanine, the CDR3 has a length of 15 residues. The kept DNA is CDR3 alone, 45 bases in frame from the first base. The sequencing sample was made of peripheral blood. Recombination joined TRBV5-4 with TRBJ2-5; the D region possibly corresponds to TRBD2 (6 bases align). The receptor's source is a man aged 65 to 85 with acute or convalescent COVID-19. The CDR3 in this case is CASSYRGGVGETQYF. The nucleotides are TGTGCCAGCAGCTACCGTGGCGGGGTGGGCGAGACCCAGTACTTC.